These 8 T cell receptor beta chains were all obtained from the same sample, sequenced in a study of blood T cells in healthy people across ages. Next came a second PCR, run for about 6 to 12 cycles, which used a sample-barcoded 5' primer along with a J-beta primer mix. One entry per CDR3 protein, called by TCRdb with MiXCR from the 5' RACE reads. The data contain fewer than 1.5 million distinct CDR3 sequences, roughly 40% of them singletons. Sequenced input: blood. These TCRs come from a woman aged 18-29 years in good health.

This chain connects TRBV6-1 to TRBJ1-5; 7 bases map to TRBD1. The V gene's germline CDR1 is MNHNS and CDR2 SASEGT. The junction had 7 bases not matched to a gene; V was cut back by 10 bases and J by 7 bases. This CDR3 contains 12 residues. The CDR3 sequence is CATTGERQPQHF. CDR3 bases: TGTGCCACTACAGGGGAGAGGCAGCCCCAGCATTTT.

This sequence joins TRBV12-3 or TRBV12-4 and TRBJ2-2; D gene uncertain. Trimming cost V 6 bases and J 4 bases, with 15 bases left between them. The CDR3 has 15 amino acids. In DNA, the CDR3 is TGTGCCAGCAGGCCAGACACCCGCAGCACCGGGGAGCTGTTTTTT. Its protein product is CASRPDTRSTGELFF.

The J gene is TRBJ2-7, the V gene TRBV9, with D perhaps matching TRBD2 (5 bases). The CDR3 has 15 amino acids. The V end lost 4 bases, the J end lost 2 bases, and 16 bases lay between the germline ends. The V gene's germline CDR1 is SGDLS and CDR2 YYNGEE. Written as DNA, the CDR3 is TGTGCCAGCAGCCCCCAAGGGAGCGGTACCTACGAGCAGTACTTC. Protein product: CASSPQGSGTYEQYF.

The chain employs TRBV20-1 and TRBJ2-7, with D possibly TRBD2 on 5 matching bases. V was trimmed by 0 bases and J by 5 bases, leaving 14 bases between them. Germline CDR1 is DFQATT and CDR2 is SNEGSKA (reference sequence). The CDR3 is 14 residues long. Here the CDR3 reads CSARDPGNQDEQYF. The CDR3 DNA sequence: TGCAGTGCTAGAGATCCGGGGAATCAGGACGAGCAGTACTTC.

The chain is built from TRBV6-1 and TRBJ1-5, with 8 nucleotides matching TRBD1. Germline assignment: CDR1 MNHNS and CDR2 SASEGT. CDR3 length: 15 residues. V was pared by 0 bases and J by 6 bases, with 4 bases of the junction left unmatched. In DNA form, the CDR3 reads TGTGCCAGCAGTGAAGCGGACAGGGAAGGTCAGCCCCAGCATTTT. Translated: CASSEADREGQPQHF.

This clonotype was picked up a small number of times. The chain combines TRBV5-1 with TRBJ2-5, with a possible D match to TRBD1 (5 bases). Germline CDR1 and CDR2: SGHRS and YFSETQ. Trimming took 2 bases from V and 0 from J, leaving 17 bases between them. There are 17 residues in the CDR3. The chain's CDR3 is CASSFGRVGAHQETQYF. The CDR3 bases are TGCGCCAGCAGCTTCGGCAGGGTAGGAGCACACCAAGAGACCCAGTACTTC.

V is TRBV20-1 and J is TRBJ1-2; no firm D call. Trimming took 3 bases from V and 0 from J, leaving 14 bases between them. Per germline, CDR1 DFQATT and CDR2 SNEGSKA (reference sequence). The CDR3 is made up of 15 amino acids. CDR3 sequence (DNA): TGCAGTGCTAGTCCCGGGTCCCTTACTAACTATGGCTACACCTTC. As protein: CSASPGSLTNYGYTF.

This clonotype was detected a few times. This chain joins TRBV12-3 or TRBV12-4 and TRBJ2-3, with 11 bases lining up with TRBD2. There are 13 residues in the CDR3. After removal of 11 bases from V and 5 bases from J, the junction contained 6 bases not matched to a gene. The DNA of the CDR3 is TGTGCCGGTAGCGGGAGGGGAGGAGATACGCAGTATTTT. It yields the protein CAGSGRGGDTQYF.